One sample yielded the 28 T cell receptor beta chains listed below, sequenced in a study of T cell responses to AZD1222 COVID-19 vaccine (dated by TCRdb to about 2021). The sample's time point label is to be understood as: about 28 days (+/-7) after the second vaccine dose. The receptor library was made with the immunoSEQ multiplex PCR assay. TCRdb retrieved this table from immuneACCESS and kept in-frame rearrangements only. Not all clones are present; in checked studies, unresolved V genes account for under half, and no reason is known for the remainder. The sample table shows some 70,000 clones, and roughly 80% are seen once. The ten largest clones add up to 11% to 15% of the sample. The sample here was peripheral blood, taken 28 days after the second AZD1222 dose. The receptor set was obtained from an adult who received the AZD1222 COVID-19 vaccine.

The chain is built from TRBV18 and TRBJ2-7; possible D gene TRBD2, 5 bases. The CDR3 runs 17 residues. Germline V gene data show CDR1 as KGHSH and CDR2 as LQKENI. The V gene lost 1 base and the J gene lost 0 bases, with 16 bases spanning the gap. The CDR3: CASSPQRRGLSSYEQYF. The CDR3 DNA sequence: TGTGCCAGCTCACCACAAAGGAGAGGACTGAGCTCCTACGAGCAGTACTTC. The whole variable domain, remainder taken from reference TRBV18 and TRBJ2-7, is NAGVMQNPRHLVRRRGQEARLRCSPMKGHSHVYWYRQLPEEGLKFMVYLQKENIIDESGMPKERFSAEFPKEGPSILRIQQVVRGDSAAYFCASSPQRRGLSSYEQYFGPGTRLTVT.

CDR3 region: CASSEPGQGMHTIYF. As DNA, the CDR3 is TGTGCCAGCAGTGAACCTGGGCAGGGGATGCACACCATATATTTT. The rearrangement uses TRBV6-1 and TRBJ1-3; the D gene is possibly TRBD1 (6 bases). Looked up from germline, CDR1 is MNHNS and CDR2 is SASEGT. Trimming took 2 bases from V and 8 from J, leaving 16 bases between them. CDR3 length equals 15 residues.

CDR3 DNA sequence: TGTGCCATCGGTCCTGTCTCCTACAATGAGCAGTTCTTC. Translating it yields CAIGPVSYNEQFF. This chain joins TRBV10-3 and TRBJ2-1; D unclear. The CDR3 runs 13 residues. V was clipped by 8 bases and J by 0 bases, with 8 bases between them. Germline CDR1 ENHRY, CDR2 SYGVKD.

V and J are TRBV13 and TRBJ2-2; 11 bases line up with TRBD2. Germline CDR1 is PRHDT and CDR2 is FYEKMQ (reference sequence). The V gene end was trimmed by 0 bases and the J gene end by 7 bases; junction bases not matched to a gene: 4. The CDR3 has 16 residues. CDR3 loop: CASSLGGLAVVGELFF. In nucleotides, the CDR3 is TGTGCCAGCAGCTTAGGGGGACTAGCGGTGGTCGGGGAGCTGTTTTTT.

This clone turned up a few times. The chain employs TRBV30 and TRBJ1-1; possibly TRBD1 for D (5 bases). CDR3 length equals 16 residues. From germline, CDR1 is GTSNPN and CDR2 SVGIG (reference sequence). V lost 1 base to trimming and J lost 0 bases, with 15 bases between them. CDR3 sequence: CAWSDLLGRLNTEAFF. CDR3 coding DNA: TGTGCCTGGAGTGACCTCCTGGGGCGACTGAACACTGAAGCTTTCTTT.

The chain combines TRBV7-2 with TRBJ2-7; 7 positions match TRBD1. V gave up 7 bases and J gave up 2 bases; unmatched junction bases: 8. This CDR3 comprises 14 residues. In germline, CDR1 is SGHTA, CDR2 FQGNSA. CDR3 sequence: CASKRGQAAYEQYF. CDR3 bases: TGTGCCAGCAAAAGAGGACAGGCCGCCTACGAGCAGTACTTC.

The chain carries TRBV9 and TRBJ2-3; TRBD2 agrees at 10 bases. Germline loops: CDR1 SGDLS, CDR2 YYNGEE. Trimming cost V 1 base and J 3 bases; bases outside gene matches: 8. The CDR3 is 17 residues long. In DNA, the CDR3 is TGTGCCAGCAGCGTAAGCTCGGCTAGCGGGGGAACAGATACGCAGTATTTT. Translated: CASSVSSASGGTDTQYF.

Written as DNA, the CDR3 is TGTGCCAGCAGCCAAGATTCAGGGAGCTATGGCTACACCTTC. Amino acids: CASSQDSGSYGYTF. The J gene is TRBJ1-2, the V gene TRBV4-2, with a weak D call TRBD1 (5 bases). This CDR3 has 14 residues. Germline values: CDR1 LGHNA, CDR2 YNFKEQ. Between the trimmed V and J ends, which lost 0 bases and 4 bases, there was a span of 9 bases.

This chain joins TRBV4-1 and TRBJ1-2; the match to TRBD1 covers 8 bases. Germline CDR1 is MGHRA and CDR2 is YSYEKL. The CDR3 length is 14 residues. Losses at the gene ends were 4 bases for V and 8 bases for J; bases not matched to a gene: 9. The DNA for the CDR3 is TGCGCCAGCAGCCGCACCGGGACAGGCGAGGGCTACACCTTC. As protein: CASSRTGTGEGYTF.

The V call is TRBV9, the J call TRBJ1-4, with D hard to call. CDR3 length equals 13 residues. Looked up from germline, CDR1 is SGDLS and CDR2 is YYNGEE. V lost 2 bases, J lost 10 bases, and 12 bases lay in between. CDR3 residues: CASSVRDAGKLFF. For the CDR3, the DNA is TGTGCCAGCAGCGTGAGGGATGCAGGAAAACTGTTTTTT.

The gene calls are TRBV12-5 and TRBJ1-5, with D perhaps TRBD1 (6 bases). This CDR3 contains 12 residues. With 8 bases removed from V and 2 bases from J, the gap between germline ends came to 7 bases. Germline-derived CDR1 and CDR2 are LGHNT and FRNRAP. The CDR3 region has the DNA TGTGCTAGTAGACAGGGCAATCAGCCCCAGCATTTT. Protein sequence: CASRQGNQPQHF.

The chain links TRBV28 to TRBJ1-1; 11 nucleotides line up with TRBD1. The CDR3 is made up of 14 amino acids. With V trimmed by 6 bases and J by 9 bases, 9 bases remained unmatched. From germline, CDR1 is MDHEN and CDR2 SYDVKM. The CDR3 nucleotides are TGTGCCAGCAGGACGGGACAGGGGGTGTCTCAAGCTTTCTTT. Encoded protein: CASRTGQGVSQAFF.

The chain is built from TRBV7-2 and TRBJ1-2; 7 bases agree with TRBD1. Germline lookup yields CDR1 SGHTA and CDR2 FQGNSA. The CDR3 has 14 amino acids. Losses at the gene ends were 0 bases for V and 2 bases for J; bases not matched to a gene: 0. The CDR3 spells CASSLATGNYGYTF. The CDR3 DNA reads TGTGCCAGCAGCTTAGCGACAGGGAACTATGGCTACACCTTC.

For this clone: One end of the junction varies from germline; a read error may be responsible. V and J are TRBV6-2 or TRBV6-3 and TRBJ1-5; no firm D call. This CDR3 has 13 amino acids. Germline CDR1 MNHEY, CDR2 SVGEGT. CDR3 nucleotide sequence: TGTGCCAGCAGTTACTCATGGGGTCAGACCCAGCATTTT. It encodes CASSYSWGQTQHF.

This chain connects TRBV28 to TRBJ1-2; 10 nucleotides align to TRBD1. CDR3 size: 15 residues. Germline trimming cut 4 bases from V and 4 bases from J; bases unmatched to any gene: 6. Germline values: CDR1 MDHEN, CDR2 SYDVKM. The CDR3 protein is CASSYRDRGGYGYTF. Written as DNA, the CDR3 is TGTGCCAGCAGTTACCGGGACAGGGGTGGCTATGGCTACACCTTC.

The chain combines TRBV6-5 with TRBJ1-2; D unresolved. The CDR3 runs 16 residues. Germline V gene lookup returns CDR1 MNHEY and CDR2 SVGAGI. The V end was cut by 0 bases, the J end by 3 bases, with 14 bases between. CDR3 region: CASSYSPTRLDYGYTF. CDR3 nucleotides: TGTGCCAGCAGTTACTCCCCTACGCGCCTGGACTATGGCTACACCTTC.

The V and J genes are TRBV18 and TRBJ2-7; 8 bases agree with TRBD1. V lost 5 bases and J lost 3; bases outside the gene matches: 3. The CDR3 has 13 residues. Germline V gene data show CDR1 as KGHSH and CDR2 as LQKENI. Written as DNA, the CDR3 is TGTGCCAGCTCAGAGGGACAGGACTACGAGCAGTACTTC. The encoded protein is CASSEGQDYEQYF.

The J gene is TRBJ1-6, the V gene TRBV21-1. TRBV21-1 is an annotated pseudogene. CDR3 length: 18 residues. CDR3 residues: CASSKAVRGAGYNSPLHF. DNA for the CDR3: TGTGCCAGCAGCAAAGCCGTAAGAGGAGCGGGATATAATTCACCCCTCCACTTT.

The gene calls are TRBV7-2 and TRBJ2-1; TRBD2 agrees at 10 bases. Trimming at V came to 6 bases and at J to 7 bases, leaving 9 bases not matched to a gene. CDR3 length: 15 residues. Germline V lookup: CDR1 SGHTA, CDR2 FQGNSA. The CDR3 reads CASRSSGGAWNEQFF. In DNA form, the CDR3 reads TGTGCCAGCAGGTCGAGCGGGGGGGCGTGGAATGAGCAGTTCTTC.

The chain couples TRBV7-8 to TRBJ1-4, with TRBD1 identical over 7 bases. With 2 bases clipped from V and 5 bases from J, the junction kept 2 bases outside the gene matches. The CDR3 consists of 14 residues. Germline CDR1 and CDR2: SGHVS and FQNEAQ. CDR3: CASSLMTGNEKLFF. In nucleotides, the CDR3 is TGTGCCAGCAGCTTAATGACAGGGAATGAAAAACTGTTTTTT.

The rearrangement joins TRBV25-1 to TRBJ2-3; TRBD2 is a possible D gene (5 bases). Germline-derived CDR1 and CDR2 are MGHDK and SYGVNS. Trimming stripped 2 bases from V and 4 bases from J, with 16 bases between. The CDR3 covers 16 residues. The CDR3 bases are TGTGCCAGCAGTGAACCGAGCGGCGGGTGGGCAGATACGCAGTATTTT. This encodes CASSEPSGGWADTQYF.

The chain recombines TRBV18 with TRBJ1-4; D unclear. The CDR3 is 15 amino acids. CDR1 and CDR2 (germline): KGHSH, LQKENI. The V and J ends lost 5 bases and 4 bases respectively, with 14 bases between them. CDR3 sequence: CASSAETARNEKLFF. The CDR3 coding sequence is TGTGCCAGCTCAGCTGAGACTGCCCGTAATGAAAAACTGTTTTTT.

This chain connects TRBV6-5 to TRBJ2-5; 11 bases agree with TRBD2. Looked up from germline, CDR1 is MNHEY and CDR2 is SVGAGI. This CDR3 is 14 amino acids long. V trimming: 6 bases; J trimming: 6 bases; junction bases outside the gene matches: 6. The chain's CDR3 is CASRATSGGQTQYF. For the CDR3, the DNA is TGTGCCAGCAGAGCAACTAGCGGGGGACAGACCCAGTACTTC.

The genes are TRBV19 and TRBJ1-1; D gene uncertain. Trimming stripped 1 base from V and 4 bases from J, with 7 bases between. The V gene's germline CDR1 is LNHDA and CDR2 SQIVND (reference sequence). CDR3 length: 13 amino acids. CDR3 sequence: CASSIGGITEAFF. DNA for the CDR3: TGTGCCAGTAGTATAGGTGGGATCACTGAAGCTTTCTTT.

In the case of this clone: This sample also contains other DNA sequences that code for the same CDR3. The chain links TRBV20-1 to TRBJ1-5, with D possibly TRBD1 on 5 matching bases. Trimming left V 3 bases short and J 7 bases short, with 7 bases between. The CDR3 has 11 residues. Looked up from germline, CDR1 is DFQATT and CDR2 is SNEGSKA (reference sequence). The CDR3 nucleotides read TGCAGTGCTAGTCAGGGCCAGCCCCAGCATTTT. It yields the protein CSASQGQPQHF.

The chain joins TRBV7-2 to TRBJ2-2; D possibly corresponds to TRBD1 (6 bases). The CDR3 is 16 amino acids. V lost 5 bases and J lost 4, with 17 bases in between. Germline CDR1 and CDR2: SGHTA and FQGNSA. CDR3 region: CASSQPRGFGTGELFF. The CDR3 coding sequence is TGTGCCAGCAGCCAGCCCAGGGGATTTGGCACCGGGGAGCTGTTTTTT.

The J gene is TRBJ2-5, the V gene TRBV7-8; the D gene could be TRBD1 or TRBD2 (5 bases each). Germline V gives CDR1 SGHVS, CDR2 FQNEAQ. The CDR3 runs to 13 residues. The V gene lost 10 bases and the J gene lost 4 bases, with 16 bases spanning the gap. CDR3 DNA: TGTGCCACCCACCGGGGCATCCTAGAGACCCAGTACTTC. The encoded protein is CATHRGILETQYF.

The table lists this clone with a few counts. The chain has TRBV9 and TRBJ1-6; 7 bases map to TRBD1. Per germline, CDR1 SGDLS and CDR2 YYNGEE. V was pared by 3 bases and J by 9 bases, with 12 bases of the junction left unmatched. This CDR3 has 16 residues. The CDR3: CASSASRAGGGSPLHF. CDR3 DNA sequence: TGTGCCAGCAGCGCAAGTAGGGCAGGGGGAGGTTCACCCCTCCACTTT.